These 26 T cell receptor beta chains were all obtained from the same sample, sequenced in a study of blood T cell repertoires in COVID-19. Method: immunoSEQ multiplex PCR; TCRdb's copy keeps in-frame clones and lacks some. The data hold approximately 150,000 clones, with roughly 80% observed a single time. Sequencing was done on a sample of peripheral blood. The receptors come from a man aged 65 to 79 with acute or convalescent COVID-19.

V and J are TRBV6-5 and TRBJ1-5, with D unresolved. V lost 0 bases and J lost 1, with 7 bases in between. Germline V lookup: CDR1 MNHEY, CDR2 SVGAGI. The CDR3 loop spans 15 amino acids. DNA for the CDR3: TGTGCCAGCAGTTACTCGAGTAGAAGCAATCAGCCCCAGCATTTT. This codes for CASSYSSRSNQPQHF.

V gene TRBV20-1 combines with J gene TRBJ1-5, with D possibly being TRBD1 (6 bases). CDR1 is DFQATT and CDR2 is SNEGSKA in the germline V gene (reference sequence). V gave up 3 bases and J gave up 5 bases, with 17 bases separating them. The CDR3 has 15 residues. In DNA, the CDR3 is TGCAGTGCTAGTCTTAGTGGCGGGGGCTATCAGCCCCAGCATTTT. Translated: CSASLSGGGYQPQHF.

As for this clone: At one boundary the junction diverges from the germline segment, which might be a read error. This rearrangement joins TRBV27 to TRBJ2-5, with 7 bases that match TRBD1. Germline V gene sequence: CDR1 MNHEY, CDR2 SMNVEV (reference sequence). The CDR3 sequence is 18 residues long. CDR3 nucleotides: TGTGCCAGCAGTTTATTTTCACAGGGGTATGGGTACCAGGAGACCCAGTACTTC. It encodes CASSLFSQGYGYQETQYF.

The DNA for the CDR3 is TGCAGCGTTGGACAGGGGGCACACCAGCCCCAGCATTTT. Translated: CSVGQGAHQPQHF. This chain joins TRBV29-1 and TRBJ1-5, with 10 bases identical to TRBD1. Germline values: CDR1 SQVTM, CDR2 ANQGSEA. The CDR3 has 13 residues. V dropped 4 bases and J dropped 7; count of bases not matched to a gene: 4.

The chain couples TRBV27 to TRBJ2-7; 7 bases agree with TRBD1. The germline CDR1 and CDR2 sequences are MNHEY and SMNVEV (reference sequence). This CDR3 comprises 13 residues. V trimming: 6 bases; J trimming: 3 bases; junction bases outside the gene matches: 5. For the CDR3, the DNA is TGTGCCAGCAGCCCTGCAGGGGGCTACGAGCAGTACTTC. Protein sequence: CASSPAGGYEQYF.

This clone appeared a single time. The chain couples TRBV5-3 to TRBJ1-2, with D unresolved. TRBV5-3 is noted as an ORF with a role that remains uncertain. The CDR3 length is 15 residues. Trimming took off 4 bases at V and 0 bases at J, with 13 bases between the two ends. This CDR3 reads CARSLAGNANYGYTF. The CDR3 DNA follows: TGTGCCAGAAGCCTGGCCGGGAACGCTAACTATGGCTACACCTTC.

V is TRBV5-8 and J is TRBJ1-2; D is unresolved. Deletions cut 1 base from V and 1 base from J, with 5 bases between. Germline-derived CDR1 and CDR2 are SGHTS and YDEGEE. The CDR3 runs 13 residues. In DNA, the CDR3 is TGTGCCAGCAGCTTGCTCAGTAACTATGGCTACACCTTC. Its translation: CASSLLSNYGYTF.

On this clone: The sample has other DNA sequences that encode this CDR3 too. J is TRBJ2-3 and V is TRBV6-2 or TRBV6-3, with TRBD2 identical over 7 bases. This CDR3 has 15 amino acids. V was clipped by 0 bases and J by 0 bases; unmatched bases: 0. CDR1 MNHEY and CDR2 SVGEGT come from the germline V gene. Here the CDR3 reads CASSYSRGSTDTQYF. The CDR3 DNA sequence: TGTGCCAGCAGTTACTCGCGGGGGAGCACAGATACGCAGTATTTT.

CDR3 in DNA: TGTGCCAGCAGACGTACTGAGAGGCCTAACTATGGCTACACCTTC. Translating it yields CASRRTERPNYGYTF. This sequence joins TRBV7-9 and TRBJ1-2; D gene unclear. The CDR3 consists of 15 residues. Germline V lookup: CDR1 SEHNR, CDR2 FQNEAQ (reference sequence). Trimming removed 6 bases at V and 0 bases at J, with 14 bases between. Complete variable domain (other parts from reference TRBV7-9 and TRBJ1-2): DTGVSQNPRHKITKRGQNVTFRCDPISEHNRLYWYRQTLGQGPEFLTYFQNEAQLEKSRLLSDRFSAERPKGSFSTLEIQRTEQGDSAMYLCASRRTERPNYGYTFGSGTRLTVV.

This rearrangement joins TRBV11-3 to TRBJ2-3; 8 positions match TRBD1. CDR1 SGHNT and CDR2 YENEEA come from the germline V gene. V lost 5 bases, J lost 0 bases, and 10 bases stayed unmatched. This CDR3 has 17 amino acids. This chain's CDR3 is CASSQRTGKTSTDTQYF. The CDR3 region has the DNA TGTGCCAGCAGCCAGAGGACAGGGAAGACTAGCACAGATACGCAGTATTTT.

The chain is built from TRBV30 and TRBJ1-2, with 9 bases matching TRBD1. With 0 bases clipped from V and 2 bases from J, the junction kept 10 bases outside the gene matches. This CDR3 contains 17 residues. Germline V gene data show CDR1 as GTSNPN and CDR2 as SVGIG (reference sequence). The CDR3 reads CAWSVGTGSVGNYGYTF. CDR3 DNA sequence: TGTGCCTGGAGTGTAGGGACAGGGTCTGTGGGGAACTATGGCTACACCTTC.

This rearrangement joins TRBV6-1 to TRBJ1-6; D is perhaps TRBD1 (6 bases). Trimming pared 1 base from V and 9 bases from J, leaving 13 bases between. There are 15 residues in the CDR3. The germline V gene has CDR1 MNHNS and CDR2 SASEGT. CDR3 DNA: TGTGCCAGCAGTGAAGATTGGGGGCCCAGTTCACCCCTCCACTTT. This translates into CASSEDWGPSSPLHF.

The chain links TRBV28 to TRBJ1-3; TRBD1 matches at 9 bases. V lost 5 bases and J lost 3; bases outside the gene matches: 8. The CDR3 totals 16 residues. CDR1 and CDR2 from the germline V gene are MDHEN and SYDVKM. The CDR3 reads CASSPQGAFGGNTIYF. In nucleotides, the CDR3 is TGTGCCAGCAGTCCACAGGGGGCATTTGGTGGAAACACCATATATTTT.

This chain connects TRBV9 to TRBJ2-2; D is perhaps TRBD1 (5 bases). V was pared by 6 bases and J by 3 bases, with 18 bases between. CDR3 length: 16 amino acids. The V gene's germline CDR1 is SGDLS and CDR2 YYNGEE. CDR3 region: CASTLSQGPDTGELFF. The CDR3 DNA follows: TGTGCCAGCACCCTAAGCCAGGGCCCCGACACCGGGGAGCTGTTTTTT. Variable domain in full (rest from reference TRBV9 and TRBJ2-2): DSGVTQTPKHLITATGQRVTLRCSPRSGDLSVYWYQQSLDQGLQFLIQYYNGEERAKGNILERFSAQQFPDLHSELNLSSLELGDSALYFCASTLSQGPDTGELFFGEGSRLTVL.

V and J are TRBV2 and TRBJ2-5, with 12 bases aligning to TRBD2. With 7 bases clipped from V and 5 bases from J, the junction kept 8 bases outside the gene matches. This CDR3 contains 15 residues. From germline, CDR1 is SNHLY and CDR2 FYNNEI. The CDR3 region is CASIGLAGGSETQYF. CDR3 coding DNA: TGTGCCAGCATCGGGCTAGCGGGGGGGTCGGAGACCCAGTACTTC. Together with reference TRBV2 and TRBJ2-5, the CDR3 gives the full variable domain: EPEVTQTPSHQVTQMGQEVILRCVPISNHLYFYWYRQILGQKVEFLVSFYNNEISEKSEIFDDQFSVERPDGSNFTLKIRSTKLEDSAMYFCASIGLAGGSETQYFGPGTRLLVL.

The chain carries TRBV2 and TRBJ2-7; D is unresolved. This CDR3 is 15 amino acids long. Germline CDR1 SNHLY, CDR2 FYNNEI. Trimming took off 4 bases at V and 2 bases at J, with 15 bases between the two ends. The CDR3 bases are TGTGCCAGCAGTGCCGGGTCGAGCTATACCTACGAGCAGTACTTC. Translating gives CASSAGSSYTYEQYF. The whole variable domain, remainder taken from reference TRBV2 and TRBJ2-7, is EPEVTQTPSHQVTQMGQEVILRCVPISNHLYFYWYRQILGQKVEFLVSFYNNEISEKSEIFDDQFSVERPDGSNFTLKIRSTKLEDSAMYFCASSAGSSYTYEQYFGPGTRLTVT.

The chain has TRBV5-1 and TRBJ2-5, with D maybe TRBD2 (6 bases). The CDR3 runs to 15 residues. Germline V lookup: CDR1 SGHRS, CDR2 YFSETQ. V lost 0 bases and J 4 bases, leaving 13 bases between the germline ends. CDR3 sequence (DNA): TGCGCCAGCAGCTTGGGGACGGGAGTACTAGAGACCCAGTACTTC. Its translation: CASSLGTGVLETQYF.

J is TRBJ2-1 and V is TRBV9, with 12 bases fitting TRBD2. The CDR3 is made up of 16 amino acids. The germline V gene has CDR1 SGDLS and CDR2 YYNGEE. Losses at the gene ends were 2 bases for V and 7 bases for J; bases not matched to a gene: 7. DNA for the CDR3: TGTGCCAGCAGCGTTTCACTAGCGGGAGGTTGGAATGAGCAGTTCTTC. It yields the protein CASSVSLAGGWNEQFF.

The V call is TRBV7-3, the J call TRBJ2-1, with D unresolved. V was clipped by 0 bases and J by 12 bases, with 15 bases between them. This CDR3 region has 14 residues. Germline V gene sequence: CDR1 SGHTA, CDR2 FQGTGA. CDR3: CASSLTSVGGGQFF. Written as DNA, the CDR3 is TGTGCCAGCAGCTTAACTAGTGTCGGCGGCGGGCAGTTCTTC. Combining the CDR3 with reference TRBV7-3 and TRBJ2-1 gives the whole variable domain GAGVSQTPSNKVTEKGKYVELRCDPISGHTALYWYRQSLGQGPEFLIYFQGTGAADDSGLPNDRFFAVRPEGSVSTLKIQRTERGDSAVYLCASSLTSVGGGQFFGPGTRLTVL.

The chain combines TRBV28 with TRBJ1-6; D is possibly TRBD1 (5 bases). Between the trimmed V and J ends, which lost 4 bases and 3 bases, there was a span of 13 bases. The CDR3 runs 16 residues. Germline assignment: CDR1 MDHEN and CDR2 SYDVKM. The CDR3: CASSSLDSSYNSPLHF. Here the CDR3 DNA reads TGTGCCAGCAGTTCCCTAGACAGCAGCTATAATTCACCCCTCCACTTT.

V is TRBV11-1 and J is TRBJ1-1; 8 bases map to TRBD1. CDR1 is SGHAT, CDR2 FQDESV, per germline (reference sequence). J gave up 5 bases and V 5 bases, and 7 bases lay outside the gene matches. The CDR3 totals 14 residues. CDR3 loop: CASSPVRTGTEAFF. CDR3 coding DNA: TGTGCCAGCAGCCCAGTGCGGACAGGGACTGAAGCTTTCTTT.

The chain has TRBV24-1 and TRBJ2-2, with D maybe TRBD1 (6 bases). This CDR3 comprises 12 residues. Trimming took 10 bases from V and 6 from J, leaving 11 bases between them. The germline CDR1 and CDR2 sequences are KGHDR and SFDVKD. CDR3 sequence (DNA): TGTGCCACACAGGGTTACGCCGGGGAGCTGTTTTTT. Residues: CATQGYAGELFF.

This sequence joins TRBV29-1 and TRBJ1-3; 7 nucleotides align to TRBD1. From germline, CDR1 is SQVTM and CDR2 ANQGSEA. V lost 2 bases and J lost 5; bases outside the gene matches: 9. The CDR3 runs to 15 residues. CDR3 loop: CSVETPDRSRNTIYF. The CDR3 DNA is TGCAGCGTTGAAACCCCGGACAGGTCGCGAAACACCATATATTTT.

CDR3 DNA: TGTGCCAGCAGGCGGGAACCGAACACTGAAGCTTTCTTT. This translates into CASRREPNTEAFF. This chain uses TRBV6-5 with TRBJ1-1; D not resolved. This CDR3 comprises 13 residues. Germline loops: CDR1 MNHEY, CDR2 SVGAGI. V gave up 6 bases and J gave up 1 base, with 9 bases separating them.

The V gene is TRBV7-9, the J gene TRBJ2-1; possible D gene TRBD1, 6 bases. Germline CDR1 SEHNR, CDR2 FQNEAQ (reference sequence). The CDR3 extends over 14 amino acids. V was cut by 5 bases and J by 9 bases, with 17 bases left in between. The CDR3 loop reads CASSPPRQDGEQFF. CDR3 sequence (DNA): TGTGCCAGCAGCCCTCCTCGACAGGATGGTGAGCAGTTCTTC.

This chain links TRBV29-1 with TRBJ2-7; 7 nucleotides agree with TRBD1. V was clipped by 4 bases and J by 7 bases; unmatched bases: 13. Germline CDR1 and CDR2: SQVTM and ANQGSEA. The CDR3 contains 14 residues. Here the CDR3 DNA reads TGCAGCGTTGTGAGGGGACAGTCATTTAGTGAGCAGTACTTC. This codes for CSVVRGQSFSEQYF.